Following are 6 T cell receptor beta chains from one sample sequenced in a study of Tregs in tolerant kidney transplant recipients. Assay: immunoSEQ multiplex PCR; the TCRdb copy retains only in-frame clones and omits some. The top ten clones hold around 0.45% of a sample with about 94,000 clones, roughly 93% of them seen once. Sample: CD4+ T cells from blood, taken before the transplant. The receptors originated from a human donor who received a combined kidney and bone marrow transplant.

This chain links TRBV29-1 with TRBJ1-1; weak D call: TRBD1 (6 bases). V gave up 6 bases and J gave up 11 bases, with 19 bases separating them. Per the germline V gene, CDR1 is SQVTM and CDR2 is ANQGSEA. This CDR3 spans 12 amino acids. The DNA for the CDR3 is TGCAGCGTGGCCAATCTCGACAGGAACGCTTTCTTT. It yields the protein CSVANLDRNAFF.

The chain uses TRBV5-4 and TRBJ1-1; D is unclear. Germline loops: CDR1 SGHNT, CDR2 YYREEE (reference sequence). This CDR3 spans 13 amino acids. V dropped 6 bases and J dropped 7 bases, with 16 bases sitting between them. The CDR3 region has the DNA TGTGCCAGCACCAGGATTGAATCAGGTGAAGCTTTCTTT. Translated: CASTRIESGEAFF. The full variable domain, with the rest looked up from reference TRBV5-4 and TRBJ1-1, is ETGVTQSPTHLIKTRGQQVTLRCSSQSGHNTVSWYQQALGQGPQFIFQYYREEENGRGNFPPRFSGLQFPNYSSELNVNALELDDSALYLCASTRIESGEAFFGQGTRLTVV.

V is TRBV30 and J is TRBJ2-1; D is undetermined. The CDR3 has 13 residues. The germline V gene encodes CDR1 GTSNPN and CDR2 SVGIG (reference sequence). V was cut by 0 bases and J by 4 bases, with 7 bases left in between. The CDR3 loop reads CAWSVLRYNEQFF. The CDR3 DNA is TGTGCCTGGAGTGTACTACGGTACAATGAGCAGTTCTTC.

This sequence joins TRBV6-1 and TRBJ2-5; TRBD2 aligns across 7 bases. The trim removed 1 base at V and 7 bases at J, leaving 6 bases unmatched. This CDR3 has 14 residues. Germline V gene data show CDR1 as MNHNS and CDR2 as SASEGT. CDR3 DNA sequence: TGTGCCAGCAGTGAAGGGACTAGTAGGGGGACCCAGTACTTC. It translates to CASSEGTSRGTQYF.

This rearrangement joins TRBV18 to TRBJ2-1; 15 bases agree with TRBD2. V trimming: 3 bases; J trimming: 1 base; junction bases outside the gene matches: 7. Germline V gene data show CDR1 as KGHSH and CDR2 as LQKENI. This CDR3 region has 19 residues. In DNA form, the CDR3 reads TGTGCCAGCTCACCCCCCCCGGGACTAGCGGGAGGTTCCTACAATGAGCAGTTCTTC. It encodes CASSPPPGLAGGSYNEQFF. Full variable domain (outside the CDR3, taken from reference TRBV18 and TRBJ2-1): NAGVMQNPRHLVRRRGQEARLRCSPMKGHSHVYWYRQLPEEGLKFMVYLQKENIIDESGMPKERFSAEFPKEGPSILRIQQVVRGDSAAYFCASSPPPGLAGGSYNEQFFGPGTRLTVL.

This clone was found a few times. The rearrangement links TRBV2 to TRBJ1-5; D remains ambiguous. CDR3 length: 14 amino acids. The ends were cut back, 4 bases at V and 7 bases at J, with 14 bases in the middle. Germline-derived CDR1 and CDR2 are SNHLY and FYNNEI. CDR3 sequence reads: CASSVGRTLQPQHF. The CDR3 nucleotides read TGTGCCAGCAGTGTCGGGCGGACTTTACAGCCCCAGCATTTT.